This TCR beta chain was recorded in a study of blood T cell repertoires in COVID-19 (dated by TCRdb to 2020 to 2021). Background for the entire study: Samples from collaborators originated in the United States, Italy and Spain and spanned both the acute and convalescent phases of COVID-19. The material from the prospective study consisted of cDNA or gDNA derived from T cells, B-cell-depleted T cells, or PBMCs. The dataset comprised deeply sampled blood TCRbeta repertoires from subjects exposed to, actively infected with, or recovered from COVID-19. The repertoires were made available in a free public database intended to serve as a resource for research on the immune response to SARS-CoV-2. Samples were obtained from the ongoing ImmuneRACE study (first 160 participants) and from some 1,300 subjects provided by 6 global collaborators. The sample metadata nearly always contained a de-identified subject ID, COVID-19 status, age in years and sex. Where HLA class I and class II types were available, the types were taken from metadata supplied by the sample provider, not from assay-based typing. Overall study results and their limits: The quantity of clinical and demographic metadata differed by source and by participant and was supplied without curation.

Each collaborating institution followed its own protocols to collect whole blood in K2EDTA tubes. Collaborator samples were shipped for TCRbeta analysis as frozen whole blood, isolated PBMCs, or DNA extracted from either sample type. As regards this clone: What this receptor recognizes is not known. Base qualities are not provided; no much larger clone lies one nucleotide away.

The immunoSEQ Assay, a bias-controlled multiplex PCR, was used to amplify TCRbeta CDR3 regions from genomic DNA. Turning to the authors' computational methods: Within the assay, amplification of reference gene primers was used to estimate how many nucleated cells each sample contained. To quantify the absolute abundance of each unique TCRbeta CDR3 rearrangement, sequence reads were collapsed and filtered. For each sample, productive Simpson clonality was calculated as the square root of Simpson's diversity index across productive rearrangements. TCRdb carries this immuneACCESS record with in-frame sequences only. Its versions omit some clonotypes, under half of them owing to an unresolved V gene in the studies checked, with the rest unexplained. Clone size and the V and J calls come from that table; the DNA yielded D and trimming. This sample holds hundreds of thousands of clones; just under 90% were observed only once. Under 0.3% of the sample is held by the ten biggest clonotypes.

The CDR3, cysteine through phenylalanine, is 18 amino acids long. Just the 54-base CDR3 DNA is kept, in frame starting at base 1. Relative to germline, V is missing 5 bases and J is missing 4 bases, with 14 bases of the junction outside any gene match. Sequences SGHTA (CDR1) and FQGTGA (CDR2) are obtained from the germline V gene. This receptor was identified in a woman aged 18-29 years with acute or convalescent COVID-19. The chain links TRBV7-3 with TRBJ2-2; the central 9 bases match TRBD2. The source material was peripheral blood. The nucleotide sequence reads TGTGCCAGCAGCCCTAGGTTATTGAGCGGGGGGTCCACCGGGGAGCTGTTTTTT. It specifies CASSPRLLSGGSTGELFF.